The 8 T cell receptor beta chains below were found in one sample sequenced in a study of cytomegalovirus exposure and HLA in healthy donors (dated by TCRdb to about 2017). The method behind the library was the immunoSEQ multiplex PCR assay. For the multiplex PCR, a mixture combining 60 forward primers for TCR Vbeta segments and 13 reverse primers for TCR Jbeta segments was used. TCRdb's version of the immuneACCESS table is confined to in-frame rearrangements and falls short of the full clone set. An unresolved V gene accounts for under half of the shortfall where checked; the remainder is of unknown origin. Within this sample are 300,000 or so clones, with 84% of them counted one time only. The ten biggest clones cover 1.5% to 2.5% of the sample. Input material: PBMCs. The receptors come from a woman aged 40 to 50 in good health and CMV-seropositive.

This clone has just one count. This sequence joins TRBV7-9 and TRBJ1-4; the match to TRBD1 covers 11 bases. Germline CDR1 is SEHNR and CDR2 is FQNEAQ (reference sequence). CDR3 length: 16 amino acids. The V and J ends lost 3 bases and 0 bases, in that order; junction bases with no gene match: 0. CDR3 in amino acids: CASSLGQGATNEKLFF. DNA of the CDR3: TGTGCCAGCAGCTTGGGACAGGGGGCAACTAATGAAAAACTGTTTTTT.

The CDR3 DNA is TGTGCCAGCAGCTTAGTAGGCGGGGGCAAGAGCAATCAGCCCCAGCATTTT. Translating gives CASSLVGGGKSNQPQHF. The rearrangement joins TRBV7-6 to TRBJ1-5; D is perhaps TRBD1 (6 bases). Trimming pared 1 base from V and 1 base from J, leaving 14 bases between. CDR3 length equals 17 residues. From germline, CDR1 is SGHVS and CDR2 FNYEAQ.

The DNA of the CDR3 is TGTGCCAGCAGACGGACAGCGCGCAATGAGCAGTTCTTC. Protein sequence: CASRRTARNEQFF. The gene calls are TRBV27 and TRBJ2-1, with D tentatively TRBD1 (6 bases). V was pared by 6 bases and J by 6 bases, with 12 bases between. Germline V gene data show CDR1 as MNHEY and CDR2 as SMNVEV (reference sequence). The CDR3 has 13 residues.

V and J are TRBV19 and TRBJ2-2, with D perhaps matching TRBD1 (5 bases). The CDR3 is 15 amino acids. Germline CDR1 LNHDA, CDR2 SQIVND (reference sequence). V lost 8 bases and J lost 0, with 13 bases in between. In nucleotides, the CDR3 is TGTGCCAGTTCGACAGAGCTAGCGAACACCGGGGAGCTGTTTTTT. This sequence encodes CASSTELANTGELFF.

The rearrangement links TRBV27 to TRBJ1-1; TRBD1 matches at 7 bases. Per the germline V gene, CDR1 is MNHEY and CDR2 is SMNVEV (reference sequence). The CDR3 length is 14 residues. V lost 4 bases, J lost 11 bases, and 13 bases stayed unmatched. The CDR3: CASSSGERGLWAFF. The CDR3 DNA sequence: TGTGCCAGCAGTTCCGGGGAGAGGGGGCTATGGGCTTTCTTT.

The genes are TRBV9 and TRBJ2-5; 10 nucleotides agree with TRBD2. Germline loops: CDR1 SGDLS, CDR2 YYNGEE. With 3 bases clipped from V and 5 bases from J, the junction kept 10 bases outside the gene matches. The CDR3 is 16 amino acids. CDR3 in DNA: TGTGCCAGCAGCGGGGGGGGCCTAGCGGGAGTCGAGACCCAGTACTTC. This translates into CASSGGGLAGVETQYF. Based on the CDR3 plus reference TRBV9 and TRBJ2-5, the full variable domain is DSGVTQTPKHLITATGQRVTLRCSPRSGDLSVYWYQQSLDQGLQFLIQYYNGEERAKGNILERFSAQQFPDLHSELNLSSLELGDSALYFCASSGGGLAGVETQYFGPGTRLLVL.

This chain joins TRBV28 and TRBJ1-5, with TRBD1 as a possible D gene (5 bases). The germline V gene has CDR1 MDHEN and CDR2 SYDVKM. This CDR3 is 17 amino acids long. V lost 7 bases, J lost 4 bases, and 23 bases lay in between. The CDR3 region is CASIPRMGLSLNQPQHF. CDR3 sequence (DNA): TGTGCCAGCATTCCCCGTATGGGGCTTTCATTAAATCAGCCCCAGCATTTT. Variable domain in full (rest from reference TRBV28 and TRBJ1-5): DVKVTQSSRYLVKRTGEKVFLECVQDMDHENMFWYRQDPGLGLRLIYFSYDVKMKEKGDIPEGYSVSREKKERFSLILESASTNQTSMYLCASIPRMGLSLNQPQHFGDGTRLSIL.

The rearrangement uses TRBV7-2 and TRBJ1-4; D is possibly TRBD1 (5 bases). Germline CDR1 SGHTA, CDR2 FQGNSA. V was pared by 5 bases and J by 10 bases, with 17 bases between. The CDR3 runs 14 residues. For the CDR3, the DNA is TGTGCCAGCAGCCCAGCCGGCGGACATGGAAAACTGTTTTTT. It specifies CASSPAGGHGKLFF.